The 17 T cell receptor beta chains below were found in one sample sequenced in a study of OX40 agonist ivuxolimab in advanced cancers. Sequencing used immunoSEQ multiplex PCR; TCRdb keeps in-frame clones, though not all of them. There are 65,000 to 80,000 clones in the sample; approximately 90% occur only once, and approximately 0.56% lies in the top ten. The sample here was CD4+ or CD8+ T cells sorted from blood, taken in a trial of the OX40 agonist ivuxolimab. Receptors originate from an adult with an advanced solid tumor such as melanoma, head and neck, liver or kidney cancer.

CDR3 loop: CASSPASGTGYEQYF. DNA of the CDR3: TGTGCCAGCAGCCCTGCAAGTGGGACGGGTTACGAGCAGTACTTC. This sequence joins TRBV4-2 and TRBJ2-7; D may match TRBD1 or TRBD2 (5 bases each). V lost 4 bases, J lost 4 bases, and 17 bases lay in between. The germline V gene has CDR1 LGHNA and CDR2 YNFKEQ. This CDR3 has 15 amino acids.

J is TRBJ2-3 and V is TRBV7-2; D call uncertain. Germline CDR1 and CDR2: SGHTA and FQGNSA. There are 15 residues in the CDR3. Trimming took 5 bases from V and 4 from J, leaving 16 bases between them. CDR3 coding DNA: TGTGCCAGCAGCCCAGTTCGGGCGTGGTCAGATACGCAGTATTTT. Encoded protein: CASSPVRAWSDTQYF.

V gene TRBV9 combines with J gene TRBJ2-3; D is perhaps TRBD1 (6 bases). The V and J ends lost 1 base and 2 bases respectively, with 11 bases between them. The CDR3 spans 15 residues. The germline V gene encodes CDR1 SGDLS and CDR2 YYNGEE. CDR3 region: CASSVRGTLTDTQYF. The CDR3 DNA follows: TGTGCCAGCAGCGTAAGGGGGACACTCACAGATACGCAGTATTTT.

This clone appeared once. The chain couples TRBV29-1 to TRBJ2-5; D gene uncertain. The V end was cut by 3 bases, the J end by 5 bases, with 7 bases between. Germline CDR1 is SQVTM and CDR2 is ANQGSEA. This CDR3 has 11 residues. Here the CDR3 reads CSVEFGETQYF. CDR3 sequence (DNA): TGCAGCGTTGAGTTCGGCGAGACCCAGTACTTC. Supplemented by reference TRBV29-1 and TRBJ2-5, the full variable domain reads SAVISQKPSRDICQRGTSLTIQCQVDSQVTMMFWYRQQPGQSLTLIATANQGSEATYESGFVIDKFPISRPNLTFSTLTVSNMSPEDSSIYLCSVEFGETQYFGPGTRLLVL.

The chain uses TRBV1 and TRBJ1-2; the table's D gene call, TRBD1, was not cross checked with the DNA. TRBV1 is listed as a pseudogene. This CDR3 contains 17 residues. CDR3 coding DNA: TGCACCAGCAGCCAAGATAGCAGGGAACCTACTAACTATGGCTACACCTTC. It yields the protein CTSSQDSREPTNYGYTF.

J is TRBJ1-4 and V is TRBV9, with 12 bases matching TRBD1. The length of the CDR3 is 16 residues. Germline V gives CDR1 SGDLS, CDR2 YYNGEE. V lost 3 bases, J lost 8 bases, and 8 bases stayed unmatched. Here the CDR3 reads CASSGMGQGALEKLFF. DNA of the CDR3: TGTGCCAGCAGCGGGATGGGACAGGGGGCCTTAGAAAAACTGTTTTTT.

This clone was seen more than once but under ten times. The chain joins TRBV7-2 to TRBJ2-3; D remains unclear. Between the trimmed V and J ends, which lost 1 base and 1 base, there was a span of 9 bases. Per the germline V gene, CDR1 is SGHTA and CDR2 is FQGNSA. The CDR3 consists of 15 residues. CDR3 loop: CASSLVASRTDTQYF. The CDR3 coding sequence is TGTGCCAGCAGCTTAGTGGCCTCGCGCACAGATACGCAGTATTTT.

The chain recombines TRBV6-5 with TRBJ1-2, with 9 bases that match TRBD1. The length of the CDR3 is 13 residues. Germline V gives CDR1 MNHEY, CDR2 SVGAGI. Unmatched junction bases numbered 4, after V lost 5 bases and J lost 6 bases. CDR3 in amino acids: CASSGQGWDGYTF. The CDR3 nucleotides read TGTGCCAGCAGTGGACAGGGGTGGGATGGCTACACCTTC.

Here the CDR3 DNA reads TGTGCCAGCAGCTTGGCCGGACTGAACACAGATACGCAGTATTTT. Its translation: CASSLAGLNTDTQYF. This chain links TRBV5-4 with TRBJ2-3; D might be TRBD2 (5 bases). The germline V and J ends were trimmed by 0 bases and 2 bases, with 10 bases remaining between them. This CDR3 contains 15 residues. Per germline, CDR1 SGHNT and CDR2 YYREEE (reference sequence).

The genes are TRBV7-2 and TRBJ1-3, with D possibly being TRBD1 (6 bases). This CDR3 region has 14 residues. Germline CDR1 and CDR2: SGHTA and FQGNSA. Trimming pared 5 bases from V and 0 bases from J, leaving 8 bases between. CDR3 nucleotide sequence: TGTGCCAGCAGCCCGGACAGCTCTGGAAACACCATATATTTT. Its protein product is CASSPDSSGNTIYF.

V gene TRBV6-6 combines with J gene TRBJ2-1; 10 bases align to TRBD2. Germline V CDR1 and CDR2: MNHNY, SVGAGI (reference sequence). The CDR3 totals 15 residues. V was clipped by 4 bases and J by 8 bases; unmatched bases: 8. CDR3 protein: CASSFSSGRAYEQFF. In nucleotides, the CDR3 is TGTGCCAGCAGTTTCTCCAGCGGGAGGGCCTATGAGCAGTTCTTC.

This clone is a singleton in its sample. The gene calls are TRBV19 and TRBJ1-3, with D hard to call. Trimming left V 3 bases short and J 0 bases short, with 6 bases between. This CDR3 region has 14 residues. CDR1 and CDR2 from the germline V gene are LNHDA and SQIVND (reference sequence). The CDR3 DNA reads TGTGCCAGTAGTATGCAAATCTCTGGAAACACCATATATTTT. The encoded protein is CASSMQISGNTIYF.

This chain joins TRBV14 and TRBJ2-1, with 12 bases aligning to TRBD2. Germline CDR1 reads SGHDN; CDR2 reads FVKESK. CDR3 size: 20 residues. V gave up 2 bases and J gave up 5 bases; unmatched junction bases: 16. The CDR3 spells CASSQHLRTSGIRKNNEQFF. Written as DNA, the CDR3 is TGTGCCAGCAGCCAACACTTACGGACTAGCGGGATAAGAAAGAACAATGAGCAGTTCTTC.

This clone has just a few counts. This chain links TRBV2 with TRBJ2-7, with 9 bases identical to TRBD1. Trimming cost V 4 bases and J 6 bases; bases outside gene matches: 10. The CDR3 has 15 amino acids. CDR1 and CDR2 (germline): SNHLY, FYNNEI. In nucleotides, the CDR3 is TGTGCCAGCAGTGTCGGGACAGGGTTATGGAGCGAGCAGTACTTC. Its translation: CASSVGTGLWSEQYF.

The chain links TRBV9 to TRBJ2-3; 7 bases are a match to TRBD1. Trimming cost V 7 bases and J 2 bases; bases outside gene matches: 7. This CDR3 region has 14 residues. CDR1 and CDR2 from the germline V gene are SGDLS and YYNGEE. CDR3 in amino acids: CASGRTGDTDTQYF. CDR3 DNA: TGTGCCAGCGGGCGCACAGGGGACACAGATACGCAGTATTTT.

The chain carries TRBV29-1 and TRBJ2-2, with TRBD1 matching over 10 bases. J lost 6 bases, V lost 4 bases, and 5 bases had no gene match. There are 14 residues in the CDR3. Germline V CDR1 and CDR2: SQVTM, ANQGSEA. CDR3: CSVGRGTGAGELFF. The CDR3 coding sequence is TGCAGCGTTGGGCGGGGGACAGGGGCCGGGGAGCTGTTTTTT.

The chain employs TRBV7-2 and TRBJ2-2; 8 nucleotides line up with TRBD1. The V gene's germline CDR1 is SGHTA and CDR2 FQGNSA. CDR3 length: 16 amino acids. The V gene end was trimmed by 3 bases and the J gene end by 7 bases; junction bases not matched to a gene: 10. The CDR3 coding sequence is TGTGCCAGCAGCTTTTCAGGGGGCAACTACATCGGGGAGCTGTTTTTT. Amino acid sequence: CASSFSGGNYIGELFF.